This T cell receptor beta chain is drawn from a study of cytomegalovirus exposure and HLA in healthy donors. PCR employed 60 Vbeta and 13 Jbeta primers. The repertoire was sequenced with immunoSEQ multiplex PCR; TCRdb's copy has only in-frame clones and lacks some. The sample lists over 200,000 clones; about 80% were seen once. Trimming removed 6 bases at V and 3 bases at J, with 12 bases between. Germline V lookup: CDR1 MNHEY, CDR2 SVGAGI. The CDR3 is 14 residues long. Healthy bone marrow donors made up the donor group. The TCR comes from a woman aged 55-75 years in good health and CMV-seropositive. The V and J genes are TRBV6-5 and TRBJ1-5; D possibly corresponds to TRBD1 (6 bases). The sequencing sample was made of PBMCs. For the CDR3, the DNA is TGTGCCAGCAGGTTGGCAGGGGCCAATCAGCCCCAGCATTTT. This translates into CASRLAGANQPQHF.